The rows below give T cell receptor beta chains drawn from one sample of a study of T cells in Graves' hyperthyroidism and ophthalmopathy. A single record per CDR3 protein comes from TCRdb applying MiXCR to the multiplex PCR reads. The sample holds 450,000 to 700,000 distinct CDR3 sequences, around 42% seen once. Material: peripheral blood or thyroid tissue (not recorded which). The source is a woman in her late teens or twenties with Graves' hyperthyroidism. Both conserved end residues are trimmed from each CDR3. D genes are given only for firm matches.

j_call d_call v_call cdr3_aa
. . TRBV7-9 ASSLAAYNEQF
TRBJ1-1 TRBD1 TRBV11-1 ASSWDREVTEAF
TRBJ2-7 TRBD2 TRBV15 ATSRVTSGLLGDEQY
TRBJ1-1 . TRBV4-3 ASSRGLEMNTEAF
TRBJ1-5 . TRBV15 ATSGYPARPQH
TRBJ2-6 TRBD1 TRBV7-2 ASSLARGSSGANVLT
TRBJ2-7 TRBD1 TRBV2 ASRCRQGDYEQY
TRBJ2-7 . TRBV25-1 ASSLGRGGTYEQY
TRBJ1-5 . TRBV10-1 ASSESGRYSNQPQH
TRBJ1-1 . TRBV12-3/TRBV12-4 ASSLWALNTEAF
TRBJ2-5 . TRBV12-3/TRBV12-4 ASSSAGGRETQY
TRBJ2-5 . TRBV7-8 ASALRGSTDTQY
TRBJ1-2 . TRBV7-3 ASSLNGRGRLGGYT
TRBJ2-2 . TRBV19 AGSTKGAGELF
TRBJ1-3 . TRBV7-9 ASSPSSGSYPSGNTIY
TRBJ2-1 TRBD2 TRBV11-1 ASSWTSGRATNNEQF
TRBJ1-1 . TRBV20-1 SAAIRGNVEAF
TRBJ2-7 . TRBV20-1 SARDRLVSYEQY
TRBJ2-3 TRBD1 TRBV2 ARGQGLTDTQY
TRBJ2-7 TRBD2 TRBV29-1 SSLRTSGSSYEQY
TRBJ2-7 TRBD1 TRBV7-9 ASSYYRGLDEQY
TRBJ2-3 . TRBV7-2 ASSEGGGLDTQY
TRBJ1-1 . TRBV10-2 ASSEEPVMKTEAS
TRBJ1-2 . TRBV20-1 SALTAGRDGYT
TRBJ2-6 . TRBV7-9 ASSPRGAGGHNVLT
TRBJ1-4 . TRBV20-1 SARDPGDRKLF
TRBJ2-7 TRBD2 TRBV12-5 ASGLEGLAYEQY
TRBJ2-6 . TRBV5-1 ASSRYCTGSGANVLT
TRBJ1-2 . TRBV20-1 SASSPGGRANYGYT
TRBJ2-5 TRBD1 TRBV9 ASSVGTGGLETQY
TRBJ2-7 . TRBV10-3 AIRDRRASSYEQY
TRBJ1-1 . TRBV12-3/TRBV12-4 ASSQLNTEAF
TRBJ2-5 . TRBV10-3 ATAGHSYQETQY
TRBJ1-2 . TRBV10-2 ASSEGVGANGYT
TRBJ1-2 TRBD1 TRBV20-1 SAVRDRTNHGCT
TRBJ2-5 . TRBV30 AWSLLSRETQY
TRBJ2-1 . TRBV26 ASSSTGTGNSYNEQF
TRBJ2-7 . TRBV10-3 AIGQGLEQY
TRBJ2-7 . TRBV12-3/TRBV12-4 ASSVGLYQVEQY
TRBJ1-2 . TRBV7-9 ASSPPWGARDGYT
TRBJ1-4 . TRBV7-9 ANSQEGTLPTNEKLF
TRBJ1-1 . TRBV6-5 ASRERGFTEAF
TRBJ2-7 TRBD1 TRBV18 ASSPAAGGLYEQY
TRBJ1-2 TRBD1 TRBV4-2 ASSQSPGGSSYGYT
TRBJ1-2 . TRBV12-3/TRBV12-4 ASSFDSPTYGYT
TRBJ2-7 TRBD1 TRBV7-2 ASSYQTGSSYEQY
TRBJ2-7 . TRBV5-1 ASSRRGGISSYEQY
TRBJ2-7 TRBD1 TRBV7-6 ASSFRTGLGEQY